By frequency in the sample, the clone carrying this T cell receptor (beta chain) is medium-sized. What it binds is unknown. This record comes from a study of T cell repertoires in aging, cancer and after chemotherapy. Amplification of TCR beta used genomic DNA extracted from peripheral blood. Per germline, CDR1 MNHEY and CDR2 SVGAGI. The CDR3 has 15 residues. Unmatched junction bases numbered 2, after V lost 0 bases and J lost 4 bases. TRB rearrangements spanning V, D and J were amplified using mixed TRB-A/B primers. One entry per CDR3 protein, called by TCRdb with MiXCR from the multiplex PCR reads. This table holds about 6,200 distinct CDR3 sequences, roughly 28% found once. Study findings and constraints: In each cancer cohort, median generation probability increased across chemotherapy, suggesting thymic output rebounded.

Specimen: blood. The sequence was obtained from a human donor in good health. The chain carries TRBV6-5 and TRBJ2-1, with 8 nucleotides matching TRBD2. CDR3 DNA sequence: TGTGCCAGCAGTTACTCGGCTAGCGGGTACAATGAGCAGTTCTTC. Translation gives CASSYSASGYNEQFF.